The 22 T cell receptor beta chains presented below share a single source sample, sequenced in a study of T cell repertoires in cytomegalovirus infection. Antigens for these TCRs are unknown. Each CDR3 protein is one row after TCRdb ran MiXCR on the reads. Of 700,000 to 950,000 distinct CDR3 sequences listed, roughly 33% are singletons. Sample: cultured CD8+ T cells from PBMCs, taken from culture after CMV antigen stimulation. The receptors come from a human donor in good health (CMV status not recorded). Some clones in this sample may be carry-over from other donors' samples.

V and J are TRBV29-1 and TRBJ2-3; 11 bases agree with TRBD1. CDR3 length: 15 residues. Germline V gene data show CDR1 as SQVTM and CDR2 as ANQGSEA. Trimming took 1 base from V and 3 from J; bases not matched to a gene: 3. In nucleotides, the CDR3 is TGCAGCGTTGAAGTTGGGGACAGGGGGACAGATACGCAGTATTTT. Residues: CSVEVGDRGTDTQYF.

The J gene is TRBJ2-5, the V gene TRBV27; D is possibly TRBD1 or TRBD2 (6 bases each). Trimming shortened V by 4 bases and J by 5 bases, and 17 bases separated the two germline ends. CDR1 and CDR2 (germline): MNHEY, SMNVEV (reference sequence). The CDR3 runs to 15 residues. CDR3 protein: CASSWLPVGGETQYF. As DNA, the CDR3 is TGTGCCAGCAGTTGGCTTCCAGTCGGGGGCGAGACCCAGTACTTC.

V and J are TRBV7-2 and TRBJ2-2, with 7 bases matching TRBD1. The CDR3 is made up of 15 amino acids. Germline trimming cut 8 bases from V and 5 bases from J; bases unmatched to any gene: 11. Germline CDR1 SGHTA, CDR2 FQGNSA. In nucleotides, the CDR3 is TGTGCCAGCCCGCCGGGCGACAGGGCGACCGGGGAGCTGTTTTTT. Amino acid sequence: CASPPGDRATGELFF.

This clonotype was picked up a small number of times. The chain combines TRBV7-2 with TRBJ2-1, with 11 bases lining up with TRBD2. Per germline, CDR1 SGHTA and CDR2 FQGNSA. This CDR3 comprises 17 residues. The V and J ends lost 2 bases and 8 bases, in that order; junction bases with no gene match: 11. In DNA form, the CDR3 reads TGTGCCAGCAGCTTACGGGAAGTAGCGGGGGGGTTTCATGAGCAGTTCTTC. Translated, it gives CASSLREVAGGFHEQFF.

There are many counts of this clonotype. This chain connects TRBV6-4 to TRBJ2-2; D call uncertain. Trimming pared 2 bases from V and 0 bases from J, leaving 4 bases between. CDR3 length: 14 residues. Germline values: CDR1 MRHNA, CDR2 SNTAGT. The CDR3 region is CASSDGANTGELFF. The CDR3 DNA reads as TGTGCCAGCAGTGACGGGGCGAACACCGGGGAGCTGTTTTTT.

This chain uses TRBV6-1 with TRBJ1-1, with a tentative D call TRBD1 (6 bases). CDR3 size: 18 residues. The ends were cut back, 2 bases at V and 3 bases at J, with 22 bases in the middle. Germline CDR1 MNHNS, CDR2 SASEGT. The CDR3 region has the DNA TGTGCCAGCAGTGAAAAGGGGGGGATCCTCTCTACTCACACTGAAGCTTTCTTT. Protein: CASSEKGGILSTHTEAFF.

The rearrangement links TRBV4-1 to TRBJ1-2; 8 nucleotides match TRBD1. The V gene end was trimmed by 2 bases and the J gene end by 4 bases; junction bases not matched to a gene: 3. Germline V gene data show CDR1 as MGHRA and CDR2 as YSYEKL. This CDR3 has 14 amino acids. The CDR3 bases are TGCGCCAGCAGCCAACTAACAGGGGGCTATGGCTACACCTTC. Translated: CASSQLTGGYGYTF.

This chain links TRBV19 with TRBJ2-5, with 9 bases identical to TRBD1. The CDR3 consists of 14 residues. The germline V gene encodes CDR1 LNHDA and CDR2 SQIVND (reference sequence). Trimming at V came to 4 bases and at J to 4 bases, leaving 4 bases not matched to a gene. CDR3 in DNA: TGTGCCAGTAGTAGGACAGGGGACGGAGAGACCCAGTACTTC. Protein sequence: CASSRTGDGETQYF.

In this sample, this clonotype turned up many times. V and J are TRBV7-9 and TRBJ1-2; the D is unclear. The germline V and J ends were trimmed by 4 bases and 6 bases, with 12 bases remaining between them. The CDR3 has 13 amino acids. Germline V gene lookup returns CDR1 SEHNR and CDR2 FQNEAQ (reference sequence). CDR3 amino acids: CASSSRTAHGYTF. The CDR3, as DNA: TGTGCCAGCAGCTCACGGACGGCCCATGGCTACACCTTC.

This clonotype occurred a few times. The chain uses TRBV12-5 and TRBJ2-2; D not resolved. Between the trimmed V and J ends, which lost 7 bases and 6 bases, there was a span of 9 bases. This CDR3 region has 12 residues. Germline CDR1 reads LGHNT; CDR2 reads FRNRAP. CDR3 region: CASVVGAGELFF. The CDR3, as DNA: TGTGCTAGTGTCGTTGGGGCCGGGGAGCTGTTTTTT.

The chain recombines TRBV2 with TRBJ2-5; 10 bases match TRBD2. With V trimmed by 2 bases and J by 6 bases, 9 bases remained unmatched. The germline CDR1 and CDR2 sequences are SNHLY and FYNNEI. This CDR3 has 16 amino acids. This CDR3 reads CASSEPERGGKQTQYF. In DNA, the CDR3 is TGTGCCAGCAGTGAACCCGAGCGGGGGGGCAAACAGACCCAGTACTTC. The full variable domain, rest sourced from reference TRBV2 and TRBJ2-5, is EPEVTQTPSHQVTQMGQEVILRCVPISNHLYFYWYRQILGQKVEFLVSFYNNEISEKSEIFDDQFSVERPDGSNFTLKIRSTKLEDSAMYFCASSEPERGGKQTQYFGPGTRLLVL.

J is TRBJ1-1 and V is TRBV28; a weak D match, TRBD1 (6 bases). Trimming took off 5 bases at V and 10 bases at J, with 26 bases between the two ends. The CDR3 loop spans 16 amino acids. Germline assignment: CDR1 MDHEN and CDR2 SYDVKM. This chain's CDR3 is CASSDGLDSGGFGAFF. In DNA, the CDR3 is TGTGCCAGCAGTGACGGATTGGACAGTGGGGGCTTTGGAGCTTTCTTT.

This clonotype was counted only a few times. The chain combines TRBV6-5 with TRBJ2-6; a possible D gene is TRBD1 (5 bases). This CDR3 region has 17 residues. V was clipped by 2 bases and J by 0 bases, with 11 bases between them. Germline CDR1 and CDR2: MNHEY and SVGAGI. The CDR3 is CASSYDRVISGANVLTF. DNA for the CDR3: TGTGCCAGCAGTTACGACAGAGTTATCTCTGGGGCCAACGTCCTGACTTTC.

V and J are TRBV27 and TRBJ2-1; 8 nucleotides match TRBD2. The CDR3 has 14 residues. J was trimmed by 6 bases and V by 6 bases; bases with no gene match: 7. Germline V lookup: CDR1 MNHEY, CDR2 SMNVEV (reference sequence). The CDR3 loop reads CASRFGGAGNEQFF. Here the CDR3 DNA reads TGTGCCAGCAGATTCGGGGGGGCCGGCAATGAGCAGTTCTTC.

This clonotype was seen a handful of times. This rearrangement joins TRBV7-2 to TRBJ2-5; no clear D gene. V dropped 5 bases and J dropped 1 base, with 14 bases sitting between them. The CDR3 is 15 residues long. Looked up from germline, CDR1 is SGHTA and CDR2 is FQGNSA. This CDR3 reads CASSPSRAPQETQYF. In DNA, the CDR3 is TGTGCCAGCAGCCCGTCCCGGGCCCCCCAAGAGACCCAGTACTTC.

As to this clonotype: One junction end disagrees with the germline gene, perhaps due to a read error. The CDR3 region is CASSLAHSSGAYTISGASVLTF. CDR3 sequence (DNA): TGTGCCAGCAGCTTGGCCCATTCGTCAGGGGCCTACACCATCTCTGGGGCCAGCGTCCTGACTTTC. This sequence joins TRBV7-6 and TRBJ2-6, with D maybe TRBD1 (6 bases). This CDR3 is 22 amino acids long. CDR1 and CDR2 from the germline V gene are SGHVS and FNYEAQ.

This clonotype was counted many times. This sequence joins TRBV7-6 and TRBJ2-3; TRBD2 matches 8 bases. J was trimmed by 7 bases and V by 0 bases; bases with no gene match: 12. The germline gives CDR1 SGHVS, CDR2 FNYEAQ. The CDR3 length is 17 residues. DNA of the CDR3: TGTGCCAGCAGCTTAGCCCGGGTCGGGGGGGCCTCATATACGCAGTATTTT. It codes for CASSLARVGGASYTQYF.

In its sample, this clonotype was seen a few times. The V gene is TRBV12-3 or TRBV12-4, the J gene TRBJ1-2, with D uncertain. This CDR3 region has 16 residues. Trimming took off 5 bases at V and 3 bases at J, with 19 bases between the two ends. CDR3 in amino acids: CASSGVTPKNDYGYTF. The CDR3 DNA reads as TGTGCCAGCAGTGGGGTGACACCAAAAAACGACTATGGCTACACCTTC.

The chain joins TRBV5-8 to TRBJ2-1, with 7 bases identical to TRBD1. V dropped 4 bases and J dropped 8; count of bases not matched to a gene: 3. The CDR3 contains 12 residues. Germline V gene data show CDR1 as SGHTS and CDR2 as YDEGEE. The CDR3 reads CASSTTGYEQFF. In nucleotides, the CDR3 is TGTGCCAGCAGCACGACAGGGTATGAGCAGTTCTTC.

The V gene is TRBV6-6, the J gene TRBJ1-1; no firm D call. This CDR3 has 14 amino acids. With 0 bases removed from V and 5 bases from J, the gap between germline ends came to 10 bases. Germline V gene sequence: CDR1 MNHNY, CDR2 SVGAGI (reference sequence). CDR3 region: CASSYSSSKTEAFF. As DNA, the CDR3 is TGTGCCAGCAGTTACTCGAGCTCAAAAACTGAAGCTTTCTTT.

J is TRBJ1-2 and V is TRBV25-1, with D uncertain. The CDR3 covers 12 residues. The germline V and J ends were trimmed by 2 bases and 6 bases, with 7 bases remaining between them. Germline CDR1 MGHDK, CDR2 SYGVNS. CDR3 region: CASSERRDGYTF. The CDR3 coding sequence is TGTGCCAGCAGTGAACGCCGGGATGGCTACACCTTC.

This chain uses TRBV6-5 with TRBJ1-2; 9 nucleotides align to TRBD1. Germline CDR1 is MNHEY and CDR2 is SVGAGI. Trimming removed 5 bases from V and 6 bases from J; junction bases left unmatched: 7. There are 14 residues in the CDR3. CDR3 sequence: CASSPGTGLNGYTF. Written as DNA, the CDR3 is TGTGCCAGCAGTCCCGGGACAGGGTTAAATGGCTACACCTTC.